A single T cell receptor beta chain is shown here with its context. Its antigen is still unknown. Base qualities are missing; no much larger clone stands one base away. According to the study, the label for this sample's time point signals: about 28 days (+/-7) after the second vaccine dose. AZD1222 recipients with second doses at about 4 weeks or about 12 weeks were pooled, because spike-specific TCR depth and breadth did not differ between schedules. The vaccinee samples were drawn from two UK trials, COV001 and COV002, one of which was a single-blind randomized controlled phase 2/3 trial testing AZD1222 (ChAdOx1 nCoV-19) in healthy adults. For TCRbeta chain sequencing, PBMC samples were collected from trial participants at day 0 and at day 28 after the second dose. The record originates from a study of T cell responses to AZD1222 COVID-19 vaccine (dated by TCRdb to about 2021). Describing the broader study: TCR sequencing covered more than 230 trial participants: 200 to 220 given two doses of AZD1222 and 26 given two doses of MenACWY control vaccine. Enrollment into the trials was organized by age into subgroups of 18-55, 56-69 and 70-plus years, and those subgroups contained approximately 150, 30 and 60 TCR-sequenced participants, respectively. The paper's findings and limits, for the study overall: No day 14 peak-response samples were available, so repertoires were characterized only after the peak T cell response. Nearly half of unique spike-specific TCRs reportedly recognized epitopes outside regions mutated in the B.1.351 and B.1.1.7 variants. The whole spike protein was spanned by vaccine-associated CD4 TCRs, and dominant responses were seen in regions 160-218 and 743-854. Spike-specific TCR breadth and depth rose significantly after two AZD1222 doses compared with day 0 and with MenACWY recipients. Participants were mostly white British and included more females than males, and it was suggested by the authors that clonal diversity may have been underestimated. Conclusions about previously exposed vaccinees are limited because only six or seven AZD1222 recipients were SARS-CoV-2 seropositive at baseline. In the small 56-69-year group, the increase in depth fell short of significance, most likely because of low power.

The CDR3 regions of human TCRbeta chains were analyzed by immunosequencing. Turning to the authors' computational methods: Repertoire TCRs were checked for matches against a reference library of SARS-CoV-2-specific TCRs that had been generated using the MIRA antigen-specificity platform. Breadth meant the fraction of unique TCRs that were SARS-CoV-2-associated, whereas depth meant the fraction of total T cells that were SARS-CoV-2-associated. Using the MIRA data, each spike-specific TCR was mapped to the spike region that the TCR reacts to and placed in a CD4 or CD8 class. Log10-transformed breadth and depth values were compared by one-way ANOVA with Sidak's multiple comparisons tests. TCRdb obtained this table from immuneACCESS and retained in-frame rearrangements with V and J assigned. These tables miss some clones; where compared with another copy, unresolved V genes account for less than half of the shortfall, and the remainder is unexplained. The V and J calls and the clone size are those of that table, but D and trimming were determined from the DNA. The sample table lists some 130,000 clones, about nine tenths of them with a count of one. Roughly 0.98% of the sample lies in the top ten.

The source is an adult who received the AZD1222 COVID-19 vaccine. The source material was peripheral blood, sampled 28 days after the second AZD1222 dose.

The DNA sequence is given as TGTGCCAGCAGGGGACTTTTAAGGAGCACCGGGGAGCTGTTTTTT. This translates into CASRGLLRSTGELFF. Recombination joined TRBV6-4 with TRBJ2-2, with a tentative D gene TRBD2 over 6 matching bases. The CDR3 starts with the cysteine, ends with the phenylalanine, and has 15 residues. Of all the DNA, just the CDR3 is kept, 45 bases in frame from base 1. Sequences MRHNA (CDR1) and SNTAGT (CDR2) are obtained from the germline V gene. Trimming costs V 6 bases and J 4 bases, and their ends lie 15 bases apart.